This TCR beta chain was sequenced for a study of blood T cells in healthy people across ages. This CDR3 comprises 12 residues. The V gene end was trimmed by 7 bases and the J gene end by 6 bases; junction bases not matched to a gene: 6. Germline-derived CDR1 and CDR2 are MNHEY and SVGAGI. Points on this clonotype: Its antigen is undetermined.

Healthy Caucasian individuals from Russia aged roughly 6 to 90 served as donors. Every donor gave 9 to 10 milliliters of peripheral blood. Study-level results: Reliance upon unsorted PBMCs precluded definitive naive versus antigen-experienced comparison.

Primed by a sample-barcoded 5' primer and a J-beta primer mix, a second PCR proceeded for about 7 to 12 cycles. One entry per CDR3 protein results from TCRdb running MiXCR on the 5' RACE reads. Counted here are about 650,000 distinct CDR3 sequences, about a third occurring once; the ten biggest clones make up approximately 15%. This chain joins TRBV6-5 and TRBJ2-7; 7 bases are shared with TRBD1. This receptor was obtained from a woman older than 75 in good health. Input material: blood. For the CDR3, the DNA is TGTGCCAGCACCACCGCAGGGGGCGAGCAGTACTTC. This translates into CASTTAGGEQYF.